This T cell receptor (beta chain) originates from a study of CXCR3-negative and CXCR3-positive naive CD8 T cells. The CDR3 runs 15 residues. CDR1 and CDR2 (germline): GTSNPN, SVGIG (reference sequence). Notes on the study in general: Naive cells positive for CXCR3 carried more hydrophobic TRB CDR3s than CXCR3-negative ones.

Carrying UMI labels, the TRB cDNA libraries were prepared through 5' RACE. After re-calling the 5' RACE reads, TCRdb lists one entry per CDR3 protein, DNA absent. Its clone listing holds some 130,000 distinct CDR3 sequences. With regard to this clonotype: Antigen: not known.

The sample comprised naive CXCR3+ CD8+ T cells from blood. Specified subset: CD45RO-CCR7+CD27+CD95- naive CD8+ T cells expressing CXCR3 (TNR3+). The clonotype originates from a human donor in good health. Some clones in this sample may be carry-over from other donors' samples. This sequence joins TRBV30 and TRBJ2-3; TCRdb reports TRBD2, a call that lacks DNA to check it against. The CDR3 reads CAWSEGPHDTDTQYF.